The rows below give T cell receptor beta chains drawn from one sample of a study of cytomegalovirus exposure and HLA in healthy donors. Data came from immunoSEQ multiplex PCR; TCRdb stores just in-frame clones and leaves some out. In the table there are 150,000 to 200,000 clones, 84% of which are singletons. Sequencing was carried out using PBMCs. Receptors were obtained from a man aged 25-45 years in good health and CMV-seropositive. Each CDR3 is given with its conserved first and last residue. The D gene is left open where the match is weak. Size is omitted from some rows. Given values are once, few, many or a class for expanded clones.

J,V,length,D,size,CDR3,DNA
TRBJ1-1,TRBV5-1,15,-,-,CASSLASEVPTEAFF,TGCGCCAGCAGCTTGGCCAGCGAGGTGCCCACTGAAGCTTTCTTT
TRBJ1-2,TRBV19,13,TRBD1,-,CASSVGTGDGYTF,TGTGCCAGTAGTGTGGGGACAGGGGATGGCTACACCTTC
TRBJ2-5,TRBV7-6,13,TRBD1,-,CASSLGQVETQYF,TGTGCCAGCAGCCTAGGACAGGTTGAGACCCAGTACTTC
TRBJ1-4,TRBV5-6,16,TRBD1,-,CASSLAGAGQDEKLFF,TGTGCCAGCAGCTTGGCCGGGGCGGGACAGGATGAAAAACTGTTTTTT
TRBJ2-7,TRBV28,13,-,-,CASSLAVPGEQYF,TGTGCCAGCAGTTTAGCCGTTCCGGGCGAGCAGTACTTC
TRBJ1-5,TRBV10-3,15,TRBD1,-,CAISGGQGGNQPQHF,TGTGCCATCAGTGGAGGACAGGGAGGCAATCAGCCCCAGCATTTT
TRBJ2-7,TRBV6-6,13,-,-,CASSYSGVYEQYF,TGTGCCAGCAGTTACTCAGGGGTCTACGAGCAGTACTTC
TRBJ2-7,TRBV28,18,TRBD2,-,CASSLAGLAGGSSYEQYF,TGTGCCAGCAGTCTAGCGGGACTAGCGGGGGGCTCCTCCTACGAGCAGTACTTC
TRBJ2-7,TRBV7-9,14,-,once,CASSQGDNSYEQYF,TGTGCCAGCAGCCAGGGCGACAACTCCTACGAGCAGTACTTC
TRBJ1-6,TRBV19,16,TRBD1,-,CASKARGQGSNSPLHF,TGTGCCAGTAAGGCCCGGGGACAGGGGTCTAATTCACCCCTCCACTTT
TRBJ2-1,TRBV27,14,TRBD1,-,CASSLGTGSSEQFF,TGTGCCAGCAGTTTAGGGACAGGGTCAAGTGAGCAGTTCTTC
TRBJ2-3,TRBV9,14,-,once,CASSVASGTDTQYF,TGTGCCAGCAGCGTAGCTAGCGGCACAGATACGCAGTATTTT
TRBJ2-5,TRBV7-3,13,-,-,CASSPARSETQYF,TGTGCCAGCAGTCCGGCTAGGAGTGAGACCCAGTACTTC
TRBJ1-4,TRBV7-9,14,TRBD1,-,CASSSGQGYEKLFF,TGTGCCAGCAGCTCGGGACAGGGTTATGAAAAACTGTTTTTT
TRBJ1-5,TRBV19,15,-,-,CASSKTGYSNQPQHF,TGTGCCAGTAGTAAGACAGGTTATAGCAATCAGCCCCAGCATTTT
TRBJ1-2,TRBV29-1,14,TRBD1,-,CSVDTPQGAGGYTF,TGCAGCGTTGACACTCCACAGGGGGCAGGAGGCTACACCTTC
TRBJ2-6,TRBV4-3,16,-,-,CASSQDGTSGANVLTF,TGCGCCAGCAGCCAAGATGGCACCTCTGGGGCCAACGTCCTGACTTTC
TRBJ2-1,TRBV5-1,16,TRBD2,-,CASSNFGTSGYNEQFF,TGCGCCAGCAGTAACTTTGGGACTAGCGGGTACAATGAGCAGTTCTTC
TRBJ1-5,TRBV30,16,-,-,CAWSVFGHRSNQPQHF,TGTGCCTGGAGTGTATTTGGGCACCGAAGCAATCAGCCCCAGCATTTT
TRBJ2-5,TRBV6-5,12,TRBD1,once,CASSNPRDRAYF,TGTGCCAGCAGTAACCCGAGGGACAGGGCATACTTC
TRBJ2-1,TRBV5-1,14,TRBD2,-,CASSLGEGYNEQFF,TGCGCCAGCAGCTTGGGGGAGGGGTACAATGAGCAGTTCTTC
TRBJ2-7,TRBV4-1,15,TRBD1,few,CASSQGTGGTYEQYF,TGCGCCAGCAGCCAAGGGACAGGGGGGACCTACGAGCAGTACTTC
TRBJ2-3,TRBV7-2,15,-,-,CASSLDAGIGDTQYF,TGTGCCAGCAGCTTAGATGCAGGGATCGGAGATACGCAGTATTTT
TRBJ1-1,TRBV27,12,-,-,CASSYGGTEAFF,TGTGCCAGCAGTTATGGGGGGACTGAAGCTTTCTTT
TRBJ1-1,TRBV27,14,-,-,CASSLFWGGVEAFF,TGTGCCAGCAGTTTATTCTGGGGGGGCGTTGAAGCTTTCTTT
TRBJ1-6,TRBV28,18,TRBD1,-,CASSTTGGGLLYNSPLHF,TGTGCCAGCAGTACTACAGGGGGCGGGCTCCTCTATAATTCACCCCTCCACTTT
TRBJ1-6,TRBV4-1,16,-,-,CASSQGPEAVNSPLHF,TGCGCCAGCAGCCAAGGACCAGAAGCGGTGAATTCACCCCTCCACTTT
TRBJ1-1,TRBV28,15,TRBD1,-,CASSPQGASDTEAFF,TGTGCCAGCAGTCCACAGGGGGCGTCGGACACTGAAGCTTTCTTT
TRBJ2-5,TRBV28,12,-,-,CASSSNSETQYF,TGTGCCAGCAGTTCAAATAGTGAGACCCAGTACTTC
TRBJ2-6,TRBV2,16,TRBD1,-,CASSPRQGPGANVLTF,TGTGCCAGCAGTCCTCGACAGGGACCCGGGGCCAACGTCCTGACTTTC
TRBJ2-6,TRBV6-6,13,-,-,CASTPSGANVLTF,TGTGCCAGCACTCCTTCTGGGGCCAACGTCCTGACTTTC
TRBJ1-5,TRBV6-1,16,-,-,CASSEAAGVKSQPQHF,TGTGCCAGCAGTGAAGCGGCAGGGGTTAAGAGTCAGCCCCAGCATTTT
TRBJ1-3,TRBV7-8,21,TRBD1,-,CASSPRLPRTGNPNSGNTIYF,TGTGCCAGCAGCCCCAGACTCCCACGGACAGGAAACCCAAACTCTGGAAACACCATATATTTT
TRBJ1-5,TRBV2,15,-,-,CASSEGTASNQPQHF,TGTGCCAGCAGTGAAGGGACAGCTAGCAATCAGCCCCAGCATTTT
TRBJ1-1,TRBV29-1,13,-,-,CSVESRAHTEAFF,TGCAGCGTTGAATCCAGGGCCCACACTGAAGCTTTCTTT
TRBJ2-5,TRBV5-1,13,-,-,CASSFAGRETQYF,TGCGCCAGCAGCTTCGCAGGGAGGGAGACCCAGTACTTC
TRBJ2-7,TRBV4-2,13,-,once,CASSHKDYYEQYF,TGTGCCAGCAGCCACAAGGACTATTACGAGCAGTACTTC
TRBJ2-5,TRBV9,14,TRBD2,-,CASSGVAGMETQYF,TGTGCCAGCAGCGGAGTAGCGGGGATGGAGACCCAGTACTTC
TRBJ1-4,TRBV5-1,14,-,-,CASSLAGGDEKLFF,TGCGCCAGCAGCTTGGCGGGGGGCGATGAAAAACTGTTTTTT
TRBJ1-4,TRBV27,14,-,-,CASSPLHRDEKLFF,TGTGCCAGCAGCCCCCTCCACAGGGACGAAAAACTGTTTTTT